Listed below are T cell receptor beta chains from one sample, sequenced in a study of T cell responses to AZD1222 COVID-19 vaccine. Sequenced by immunoSEQ multiplex PCR; TCRdb stores in-frame clones only, minus some. The data show approximately 120,000 clones, with approximately 90% seen just once and 11% held by the top ten. This material consisted of peripheral blood, taken on day 0 of MenACWY control vaccination. The receptors here all came from an adult in good health. Each CDR3 is given with its conserved first and last residue. Each record gives: J gene, clone size, V gene, D gene, CDR3 DNA, CDR3 protein. D genes are given only for firm matches. Some rows have no size entry. The others give once, few or many, or a class for an expanded clone.

J: TRBJ1-6
size: -
V: TRBV6-5
D: TRBD1
DNA: TGTGCCAGCAAAACAGGGGATAATTCACCCCTCCACTTT
CDR3: CASKTGDNSPLHF

J: TRBJ1-1
size: -
V: TRBV7-3
D: -
DNA: TGTGCCAGCAGCAGACCCCCGAACACTGAAGCTTTCTTT
CDR3: CASSRPPNTEAFF

J: TRBJ2-5
size: -
V: TRBV4-2
D: TRBD2
DNA: TGTGCCAGCAGCCATGACGGGACTAGCGGGAGGGCCAGGGACTTC
CDR3: CASSHDGTSGRARDF

J: TRBJ1-5
size: -
V: TRBV7-2
D: -
DNA: TGTGCCAGCAGCTTAGGAGGTGAGGGGATAGAGCCCCAGCATTTT
CDR3: CASSLGGEGIEPQHF

J: TRBJ1-3
size: -
V: TRBV4-2
D: TRBD1
DNA: TGTGCCAGCAGCCAAGATTTGCCCGGACAGGGGGCTGGAAACACCATATATTTT
CDR3: CASSQDLPGQGAGNTIYF

J: TRBJ1-2
size: -
V: TRBV2
D: -
DNA: TGTGCCAGCAGTGAGGGGGCAGGTTTTGGCTATGGCTACACCTTC
CDR3: CASSEGAGFGYGYTF

J: TRBJ1-2
size: -
V: TRBV2
D: TRBD1
DNA: TGTGCCAGGAGGGACAGGGTCAACTATGGCTACACCTTC
CDR3: CARRDRVNYGYTF

J: TRBJ2-1
size: -
V: TRBV7-6
D: -
DNA: TGTGCCAGCAGTCGGACAGCTGCCTCTGAGCAGTTCTTC
CDR3: CASSRTAASEQFF

J: TRBJ2-3
size: -
V: TRBV19
D: TRBD1
DNA: TGTGCCAGTAGTATAAAAGGAAACAGGGGGTTCGATACGCAGTATTTT
CDR3: CASSIKGNRGFDTQYF

J: TRBJ1-5
size: -
V: TRBV19
D: -
DNA: TGTGCCACCTCCACATGGGGCAGTTTAATTAATCAGCCCCAGCATTTT
CDR3: CATSTWGSLINQPQHF

J: TRBJ1-2
size: -
V: TRBV21-1
D: -
DNA: TGTGCCATCCGAAGGGACAGAACTAACTATGGCTACACCTTC
CDR3: CAIRRDRTNYGYTF

J: TRBJ2-1
size: -
V: TRBV7-6
D: TRBD2
DNA: TGTGCCAGCAGCTCGCTAGCGGGAGGGCCTCGAACTGAGCAGTTCTTC
CDR3: CASSSLAGGPRTEQFF

J: TRBJ2-7
size: -
V: TRBV5-1
D: TRBD1
DNA: TGCGCCAGCAGCCCGACAGGGGGGAACGAGCAGTACTTC
CDR3: CASSPTGGNEQYF

J: TRBJ2-1
size: -
V: TRBV28
D: TRBD2
DNA: TGTGCCAGCACCGGACTAGCGGATGCCTACAATGAGCAGTTCTTC
CDR3: CASTGLADAYNEQFF

J: TRBJ2-1
size: -
V: TRBV3-1/TRBV3-2
D: TRBD2
DNA: TGTGCCAGCAGCCTCGGTTTAGCGGGAATCTACAATGAGCAGTTCTTC
CDR3: CASSLGLAGIYNEQFF

J: TRBJ2-7
size: -
V: TRBV7-8
D: TRBD1
DNA: TGTGCCAGCAGCTGGACCGGGACAGGAGTCTACGAGCAGTACTTC
CDR3: CASSWTGTGVYEQYF

J: TRBJ2-1
size: -
V: TRBV4-3
D: -
DNA: TGCGCCAGCAGCCAAGTCACCGGGACGATCTCCTACAATGAGCAGTTCTTC
CDR3: CASSQVTGTISYNEQFF

J: TRBJ2-1
size: -
V: TRBV11-2
D: TRBD2
DNA: TGTGCCAGCAGCTTGGGTGCGGGAGGGAACAATGAGCAGTTCTTC
CDR3: CASSLGAGGNNEQFF

J: TRBJ1-1
size: -
V: TRBV7-2
D: -
DNA: TGTGCCAGCAGCTTGGCGTCCTCCGGGGGCACTGAAGCTTTCTTT
CDR3: CASSLASSGGTEAFF

J: TRBJ2-3
size: -
V: TRBV6-5
D: -
DNA: TGTGCCAGCAGACGGACTAACACAGATACGCAGTATTTT
CDR3: CASRRTNTDTQYF

J: TRBJ2-3
size: few
V: TRBV7-2
D: TRBD2
DNA: TGTGCCAGCAGCTTTGTAACCCTAGCGGGAGGGAGCACAGATACGCAGTATTTT
CDR3: CASSFVTLAGGSTDTQYF

J: TRBJ2-5
size: once
V: TRBV11-3
D: TRBD2
DNA: TGTGCCAGCAGCTCAGGTAGCGGGAGACCCCAAGAGACCCAGTACTTC
CDR3: CASSSGSGRPQETQYF

J: TRBJ1-1
size: -
V: TRBV7-2
D: -
DNA: TGTGCCAGCAGCTTAACTCATGAAGCTTTCTTT
CDR3: CASSLTHEAFF

J: TRBJ1-2
size: once
V: TRBV11-2
D: TRBD1
DNA: TGTGCCAGCAGCACCCGGACAGGAGACTATCGGAGCTACACCTTC
CDR3: CASSTRTGDYRSYTF

J: TRBJ1-2
size: -
V: TRBV12-3/TRBV12-4
D: -
DNA: TGTGCCAGCAGTTTAGAGGGAGGAGGCTACACCTTC
CDR3: CASSLEGGGYTF

J: TRBJ1-6
size: -
V: TRBV2
D: -
DNA: TGTGCCAGCTGTAGGCCTCTCTCCCCCCTCCACTTT
CDR3: CASCRPLSPLHF

J: TRBJ1-6
size: -
V: TRBV7-9
D: -
DNA: TGTGCCAGCAGACTTTCAGGGGAGAGGTCACCCCTCCACTTT
CDR3: CASRLSGERSPLHF

J: TRBJ1-1
size: -
V: TRBV11-3
D: -
DNA: TGTGCCAGCAGCCCGACCGGAGGGAGCACTGAAGCTTTCTTT
CDR3: CASSPTGGSTEAFF

J: TRBJ2-2
size: -
V: TRBV19
D: -
DNA: TGTGCCAGTAGTATGGGGGGGACAGGATACACCGGGGAGCTGTTTTTT
CDR3: CASSMGGTGYTGELFF